The 27 T cell receptor beta chains in this list originate from one sample, sequenced in a study of control samples from healthy donors and cancer patients. TCRdb keeps only in-frame clones here, not all; method: immunoSEQ multiplex PCR. The sample has 130,000 to 150,000 clones; 91% are singletons. Sequenced sample: blood. The receptors were gathered from a man aged 25 to 40 in good health.

The V and J genes are TRBV27 and TRBJ1-3; no firm D call. Germline V gene data show CDR1 as MNHEY and CDR2 as SMNVEV (reference sequence). This CDR3 region has 13 residues. V dropped 5 bases and J dropped 8 bases, with 13 bases sitting between them. This CDR3 is CASSPSGRDTIYF. The CDR3 DNA is TGTGCCAGCAGTCCCTCGGGGAGAGACACCATATATTTT.

The chain couples TRBV27 to TRBJ2-7, with no clear D. The germline CDR1 and CDR2 sequences are MNHEY and SMNVEV (reference sequence). This CDR3 comprises 14 residues. The V gene lost 2 bases and the J gene lost 3 bases, with 11 bases spanning the gap. The CDR3 coding sequence is TGTGCCAGCAGTTTAGACAAAGTTGACTACGAGCAGTACTTC. Amino acids: CASSLDKVDYEQYF.

The chain links TRBV3-1 (or the pseudogene TRBV3-2) to TRBJ2-7; either TRBD1 or TRBD2 may supply D (5 bases each). Germline CDR1 and CDR2: LGHDT and YNNKEL (reference sequence). V lost 6 bases and J lost 3, with 18 bases in between. The CDR3 is made up of 15 amino acids. The CDR3 DNA reads TGTGCCAGCAGGGCTAAGATCGAGGGGAACTACGAGCAGTACTTC. Translated: CASRAKIEGNYEQYF.

The chain uses TRBV9 and TRBJ1-1; 8 bases line up with TRBD1. The CDR3 has 14 residues. J lost 4 bases, V lost 4 bases, and 6 bases had no gene match. The germline V gene has CDR1 SGDLS and CDR2 YYNGEE. The CDR3 here is CASSTGQGGTEAFF. The CDR3 bases are TGTGCCAGCAGCACAGGACAGGGAGGCACTGAAGCTTTCTTT.

V is TRBV2 and J is TRBJ2-5; D uncertain. Trimming took off 5 bases at V and 0 bases at J, with 7 bases between the two ends. In germline, CDR1 is SNHLY, CDR2 FYNNEI. There are 13 residues in the CDR3. In nucleotides, the CDR3 is TGTGCCAGCAGTCGGGCCAACCAAGAGACCCAGTACTTC. Its protein product is CASSRANQETQYF.

The rearrangement joins TRBV18 to TRBJ1-2, with 9 bases identical to TRBD1. The J segment lost 2 bases and the V segment lost 6 bases, leaving 7 bases of the junction unmatched. Per the germline V gene, CDR1 is KGHSH and CDR2 is LQKENI. The CDR3 covers 15 residues. The CDR3 loop reads CASSPRTGENYGYTF. The CDR3, as DNA: TGTGCCAGCTCTCCGCGGACAGGGGAAAACTATGGCTACACCTTC.

The chain carries TRBV11-1 and TRBJ2-7; no clear D gene. The CDR3 has 15 residues. Between the trimmed V and J ends, which lost 1 base and 0 bases, there was a span of 10 bases. CDR1 SGHAT and CDR2 FQDESV come from the germline V gene (reference sequence). The CDR3 here is CASSLVAQSSYEQYF. The CDR3 DNA sequence: TGTGCCAGCAGCTTAGTAGCTCAGAGCTCCTACGAGCAGTACTTC.

The V call is TRBV9, the J call TRBJ2-5; 9 positions agree with TRBD2. V shed 0 bases, J shed 5 bases, and the junction held 8 bases outside the gene matches. There are 16 residues in the CDR3. Germline V lookup: CDR1 SGDLS, CDR2 YYNGEE. CDR3 DNA: TGTGCCAGCAGCGTAGGGCCTAGCGGGGTCGGTGAGACCCAGTACTTC. Amino acid sequence: CASSVGPSGVGETQYF.

The gene calls are TRBV11-2 and TRBJ1-3; D is unclear. CDR1 is SGHAT, CDR2 FQNNGV, per germline. Trimming took 1 base from V and 1 from J, leaving 8 bases between them. This CDR3 spans 15 amino acids. The CDR3, as DNA: TGTGCCAGCAGCTTAGCCCCAGCGTCTGGAAACACCATATATTTT. Amino acids: CASSLAPASGNTIYF.

The rearrangement uses TRBV30 and TRBJ2-6; TRBD1 might be the D (6 bases). The germline CDR1 and CDR2 sequences are GTSNPN and SVGIG (reference sequence). Deletions cut 5 bases from V and 1 base from J, with 15 bases between. CDR3 length equals 16 residues. The chain's CDR3 is CAWARTGRSGANVLTF. DNA of the CDR3: TGTGCCTGGGCGCGTACAGGGAGATCTGGGGCCAACGTCCTGACTTTC.

The V and J genes are TRBV5-6 and TRBJ2-7; D call uncertain. CDR1 and CDR2 (germline): SGHDT, YYEEEE. The V end lost 1 base, the J end lost 2 bases, and 10 bases lay between the germline ends. This CDR3 region has 14 residues. CDR3 region: CASSLYTLPYEQYF. The CDR3 region has the DNA TGTGCCAGCAGCTTGTATACACTACCCTACGAGCAGTACTTC.

V usage is TRBV20-1 and J usage is TRBJ1-4; D not certain. Germline V CDR1 and CDR2: DFQATT, SNEGSKA (reference sequence). V was shortened by 3 bases and J by 4 bases, with 0 bases between the two germline ends. The CDR3 totals 10 residues. The CDR3 DNA sequence: TGCAGTGCTAGTAATGAAAAACTGTTTTTT. Residues: CSASNEKLFF.

The chain joins TRBV6-5 to TRBJ1-3; D is ambiguous. This CDR3 is 13 amino acids long. Per the germline V gene, CDR1 is MNHEY and CDR2 is SVGAGI. V lost 5 bases and J 0 bases, leaving 5 bases between the germline ends. CDR3 region: CASSLYSGNTIYF. DNA of the CDR3: TGTGCCAGCAGTCTATACTCTGGAAACACCATATATTTT.

The chain has TRBV7-6 and TRBJ2-3; 9 positions match TRBD2. The V gene's germline CDR1 is SGHVS and CDR2 FNYEAQ. V lost 3 bases to trimming and J lost 2 bases; unmatched junction nucleotides: 6. The CDR3 has 16 amino acids. The CDR3 DNA reads TGTGCCAGCAGCTTTGCAGCGGGGGGAGTCACAGATACGCAGTATTTT. It encodes CASSFAAGGVTDTQYF. Complete variable domain (other parts from reference TRBV7-6 and TRBJ2-3): GAGVSQSPRYKVTKRGQDVALRCDPISGHVSLYWYRQALGQGPEFLTYFNYEAQQDKSGLPNDRFSAERPEGSISTLTIQRTEQRDSAMYRCASSFAAGGVTDTQYFGPGTRLTVL.

A note on this clone: Other DNA sequences within the sample encode an identical CDR3. The chain links TRBV7-9 to TRBJ1-1; the D is unclear. Trimming left V 1 base short and J 1 base short, with 4 bases between. Germline loops: CDR1 SEHNR, CDR2 FQNEAQ (reference sequence). This CDR3 comprises 13 residues. The CDR3 nucleotides read TGTGCCAGCAGCTTAGGTCAGAACACTGAAGCTTTCTTT. It encodes CASSLGQNTEAFF.

The rearrangement links TRBV28 to TRBJ1-2; weak D call: TRBD1 (5 bases). V was shortened by 6 bases and J by 2 bases, with 16 bases between the two germline ends. This CDR3 is 15 amino acids long. Germline-derived CDR1 and CDR2 are MDHEN and SYDVKM. The CDR3 coding sequence is TGTGCCAGCAGCCAACGACAGACCTTAAACTATGGCTACACCTTC. This codes for CASSQRQTLNYGYTF.

CDR3 sequence: CASSSGTGGLTEAFF. DNA of the CDR3: TGTGCCAGCAGTTCCGGGACAGGGGGCCTCACTGAAGCTTTCTTT. V and J are TRBV6-5 and TRBJ1-1, with 12 bases fitting TRBD1. Per the germline V gene, CDR1 is MNHEY and CDR2 is SVGAGI. The CDR3 contains 15 residues. J was trimmed by 4 bases and V by 4 bases; bases with no gene match: 4.

V usage is TRBV10-1 and J usage is TRBJ2-5; 9 positions agree with TRBD1. The CDR3 is 14 residues long. J lost 4 bases, V lost 8 bases, and 8 bases had no gene match. Per the germline V gene, CDR1 is WNHNN and CDR2 is SYGVQD (reference sequence). The CDR3 sequence: CASGTGQGGETQYF. The CDR3 DNA reads TGCGCCAGCGGGACGGGACAGGGAGGAGAGACCCAGTACTTC.

This chain connects TRBV27 to TRBJ2-3; TRBD2 aligns across 8 bases. The CDR3 has 18 residues. Per germline, CDR1 MNHEY and CDR2 SMNVEV (reference sequence). V lost 6 bases, J lost 2 bases, and 16 bases stayed unmatched. This chain's CDR3 is CASRVAGGHTQNTDTQYF. The DNA for the CDR3 is TGTGCCAGCAGGGTGGCGGGGGGCCACACCCAAAACACAGATACGCAGTATTTT.

The chain joins TRBV9 to TRBJ2-7; D remains ambiguous. The germline gives CDR1 SGDLS, CDR2 YYNGEE. V was cut by 3 bases and J by 3 bases, with 7 bases left in between. The CDR3 has 12 residues. CDR3 loop: CASSADFYEQYF. CDR3 nucleotide sequence: TGTGCCAGCAGCGCAGACTTCTACGAGCAGTACTTC.

The chain combines TRBV6-5 with TRBJ2-1, with D perhaps matching TRBD1 or TRBD2 (6 bases each). The length of the CDR3 is 15 residues. Germline assignment: CDR1 MNHEY and CDR2 SVGAGI. The ends were cut back, 6 bases at V and 0 bases at J, with 12 bases in the middle. CDR3 amino acids: CASSKQGLSYNEQFF. Here the CDR3 DNA reads TGTGCCAGCAGCAAACAGGGACTCTCCTACAATGAGCAGTTCTTC.

This clone is a singleton in its sample. This sequence joins TRBV5-1 and TRBJ2-7; 8 bases map to TRBD1. This CDR3 region has 16 residues. J lost 4 bases, V lost 0 bases, and 9 bases had no gene match. Germline V CDR1 and CDR2: SGHRS, YFSETQ. Written as DNA, the CDR3 is TGCGCCAGCAGCTTGGGAACAGGGGGGAGGAATTACGAGCAGTACTTC. Residues: CASSLGTGGRNYEQYF.

This rearrangement joins TRBV18 to TRBJ2-7; 7 positions agree with TRBD2. The CDR3 covers 14 residues. Germline V lookup: CDR1 KGHSH, CDR2 LQKENI. Germline trimming cut 0 bases from V and 4 bases from J; bases unmatched to any gene: 3. The CDR3 loop is CASSPPGGGYEQYF. The CDR3 DNA reads as TGTGCCAGCTCACCACCGGGGGGGGGTTACGAGCAGTACTTC.

DNA of the CDR3: TGCGCCAGCAGCTATGGGACAGGGCGAAATTCACCCCTCCACTTT. Residues: CASSYGTGRNSPLHF. V gene TRBV4-1 combines with J gene TRBJ1-6; 9 bases map to TRBD1. Germline CDR1 reads MGHRA; CDR2 reads YSYEKL. This CDR3 region has 15 residues. With 5 bases clipped from V and 7 bases from J, the junction kept 6 bases outside the gene matches.

This clone was counted between two and nine times. The chain joins TRBV6-5 to TRBJ1-2; 7 nucleotides agree with TRBD1. V shed 5 bases and J 8 bases; nucleotides not matched to a gene: 8. The CDR3 totals 13 residues. Germline CDR1 reads MNHEY; CDR2 reads SVGAGI. The DNA for the CDR3 is TGTGCCAGCAGTAACAGGGGTACGGAAGGCTACACCTTC. Its protein is CASSNRGTEGYTF.

This clone has only one observation. This sequence joins TRBV6-5 and TRBJ1-2, with a tentative D call TRBD1 (5 bases). This CDR3 has 13 residues. Germline V lookup: CDR1 MNHEY, CDR2 SVGAGI. V dropped 8 bases and J dropped 4 bases, with 14 bases sitting between them. In DNA, the CDR3 is TGTGCCAGCTACCCAGGGAATTTCTATGGCTACACCTTC. It translates to CASYPGNFYGYTF.

The V gene is TRBV24-1, the J gene TRBJ2-1, with D tentatively TRBD2 (6 bases). There are 17 residues in the CDR3. V lost 3 bases and J 8 bases, leaving 22 bases between the germline ends. CDR1 KGHDR and CDR2 SFDVKD come from the germline V gene. CDR3 in amino acids: CATSDLPGLSFGYEQFF. The DNA of the CDR3 is TGTGCCACCAGTGATCTACCGGGACTCTCTTTTGGATATGAGCAGTTCTTC.